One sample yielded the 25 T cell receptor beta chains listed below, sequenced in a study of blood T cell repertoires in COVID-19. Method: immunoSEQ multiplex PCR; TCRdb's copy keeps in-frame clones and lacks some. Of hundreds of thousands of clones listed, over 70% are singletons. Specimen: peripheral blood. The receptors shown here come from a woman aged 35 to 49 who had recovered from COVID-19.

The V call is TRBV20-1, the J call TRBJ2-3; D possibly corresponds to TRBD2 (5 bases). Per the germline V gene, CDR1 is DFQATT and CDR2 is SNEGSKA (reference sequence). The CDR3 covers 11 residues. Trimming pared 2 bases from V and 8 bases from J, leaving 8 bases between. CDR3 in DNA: TGCAGTGCTAGACTAGCCGGTACGCAGTATTTT. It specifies CSARLAGTQYF.

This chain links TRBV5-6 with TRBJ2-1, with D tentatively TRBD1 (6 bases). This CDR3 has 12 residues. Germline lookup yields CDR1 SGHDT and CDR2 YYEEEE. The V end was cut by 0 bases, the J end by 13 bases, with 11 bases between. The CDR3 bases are TGTGCCAGCAGCTTGGGGGGGCAGATCCAGTTCTTC. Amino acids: CASSLGGQIQFF. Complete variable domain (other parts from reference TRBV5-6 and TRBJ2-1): DAGVTQSPTHLIKTRGQQVTLRCSPKSGHDTVSWYQQALGQGPQFIFQYYEEEERQRGNFPDRFSGHQFPNYSSELNVNALLLGDSALYLCASSLGGQIQFFGPGTRLTVL.

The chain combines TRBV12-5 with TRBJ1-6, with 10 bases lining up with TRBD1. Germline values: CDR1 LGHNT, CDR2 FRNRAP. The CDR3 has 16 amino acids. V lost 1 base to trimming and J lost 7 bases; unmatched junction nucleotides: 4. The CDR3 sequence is CASGLGPGQGNSPLHF. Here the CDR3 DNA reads TGTGCTAGTGGTTTGGGCCCGGGACAGGGGAATTCACCCCTCCACTTT.

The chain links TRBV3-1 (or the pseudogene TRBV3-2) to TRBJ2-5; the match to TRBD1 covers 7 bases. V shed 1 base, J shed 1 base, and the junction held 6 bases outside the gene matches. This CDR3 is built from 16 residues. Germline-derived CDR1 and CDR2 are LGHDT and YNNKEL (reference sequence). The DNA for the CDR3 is TGTGCCAGCAGCCAAGCCCAAGGGACAGTCCAAGAGACCCAGTACTTC. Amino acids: CASSQAQGTVQETQYF.

Here the CDR3 reads CASSRGGQYEQYF. CDR3 sequence (DNA): TGTGCCAGCAGCCGGGGGGGGCAGTACGAGCAGTACTTC. The chain recombines TRBV9 with TRBJ2-7, with 8 bases aligning to TRBD2. The CDR3 consists of 13 residues. After removal of 4 bases from V and 4 bases from J, the junction contained 4 bases not matched to a gene. The germline gives CDR1 SGDLS, CDR2 YYNGEE.

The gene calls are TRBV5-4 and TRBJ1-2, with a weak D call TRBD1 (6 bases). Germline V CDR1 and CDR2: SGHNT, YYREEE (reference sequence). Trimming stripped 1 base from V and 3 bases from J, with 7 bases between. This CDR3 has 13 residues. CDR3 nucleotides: TGTGCCAGCAGCTTGAACAGGGACTATGGCTACACCTTC. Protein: CASSLNRDYGYTF.

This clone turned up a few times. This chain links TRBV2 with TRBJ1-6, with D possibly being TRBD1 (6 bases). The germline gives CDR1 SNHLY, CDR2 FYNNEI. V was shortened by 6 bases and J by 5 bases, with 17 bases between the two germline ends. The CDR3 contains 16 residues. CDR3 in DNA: TGTGCCAGCAGGGGGTTACGGACAGCTAATAATTCACCCCTCCACTTT. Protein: CASRGLRTANNSPLHF.

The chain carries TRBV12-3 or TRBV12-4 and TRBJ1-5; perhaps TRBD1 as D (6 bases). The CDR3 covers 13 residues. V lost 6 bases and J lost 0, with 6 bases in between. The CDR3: CASRDSSNQPQHF. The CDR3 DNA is TGTGCCAGCAGGGACAGTAGCAATCAGCCCCAGCATTTT.

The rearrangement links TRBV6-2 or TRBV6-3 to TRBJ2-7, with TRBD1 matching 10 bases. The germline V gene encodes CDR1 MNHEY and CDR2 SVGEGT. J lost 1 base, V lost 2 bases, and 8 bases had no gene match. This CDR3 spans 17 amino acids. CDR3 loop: CASSYPDRGLTSYEQYF. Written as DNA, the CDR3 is TGTGCCAGCAGTTACCCAGACAGGGGGCTAACGTCCTACGAGCAGTACTTC.

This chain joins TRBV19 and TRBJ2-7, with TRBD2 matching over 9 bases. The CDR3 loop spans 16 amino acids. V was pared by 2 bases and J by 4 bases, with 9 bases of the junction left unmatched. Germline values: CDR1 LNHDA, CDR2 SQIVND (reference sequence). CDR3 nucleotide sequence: TGTGCCAGTAGTATACCCAGCGGGGGGAAGGGTTACGAGCAGTACTTC. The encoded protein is CASSIPSGGKGYEQYF.

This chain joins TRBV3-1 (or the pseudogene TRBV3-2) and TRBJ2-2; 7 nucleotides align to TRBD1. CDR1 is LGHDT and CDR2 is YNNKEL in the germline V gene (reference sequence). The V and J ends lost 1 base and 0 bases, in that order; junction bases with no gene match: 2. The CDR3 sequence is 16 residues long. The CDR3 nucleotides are TGTGCCAGCAGCCAAGGAACAGGGGCGAACACCGGGGAGCTGTTTTTT. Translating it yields CASSQGTGANTGELFF.

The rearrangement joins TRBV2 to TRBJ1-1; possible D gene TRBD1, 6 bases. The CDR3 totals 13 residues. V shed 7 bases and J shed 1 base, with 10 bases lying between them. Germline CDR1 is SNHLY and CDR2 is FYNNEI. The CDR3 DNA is TGTGCCAGCAAAGGACAGCCGAACACTGAAGCTTTCTTT. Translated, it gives CASKGQPNTEAFF.

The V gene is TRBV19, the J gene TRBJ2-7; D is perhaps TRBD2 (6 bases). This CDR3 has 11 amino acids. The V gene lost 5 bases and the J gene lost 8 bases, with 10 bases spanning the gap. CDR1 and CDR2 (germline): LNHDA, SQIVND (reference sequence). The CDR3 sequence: CASSWGVKQYF. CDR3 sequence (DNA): TGTGCCAGTAGTTGGGGGGTAAAGCAGTACTTC.

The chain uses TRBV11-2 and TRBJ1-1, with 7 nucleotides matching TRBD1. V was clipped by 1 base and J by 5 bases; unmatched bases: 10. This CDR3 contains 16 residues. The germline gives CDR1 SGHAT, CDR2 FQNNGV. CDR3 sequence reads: CASSLVGRGSETEAFF. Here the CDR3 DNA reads TGTGCCAGCAGCTTAGTCGGCAGGGGGTCTGAGACTGAAGCTTTCTTT.

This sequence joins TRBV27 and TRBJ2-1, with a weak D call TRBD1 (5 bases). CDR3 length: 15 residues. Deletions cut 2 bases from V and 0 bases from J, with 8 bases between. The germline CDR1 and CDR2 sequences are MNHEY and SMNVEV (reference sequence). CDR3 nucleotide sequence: TGTGCCAGCAGTTTAAGGGGCTACTCCTACAATGAGCAGTTCTTC. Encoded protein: CASSLRGYSYNEQFF.

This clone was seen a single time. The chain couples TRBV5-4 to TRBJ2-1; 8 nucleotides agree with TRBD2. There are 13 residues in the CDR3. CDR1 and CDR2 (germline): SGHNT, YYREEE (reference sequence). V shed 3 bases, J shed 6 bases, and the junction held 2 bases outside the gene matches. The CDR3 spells CASSSGLGNEQFF. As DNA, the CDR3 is TGTGCCAGCAGCTCGGGACTAGGCAATGAGCAGTTCTTC.

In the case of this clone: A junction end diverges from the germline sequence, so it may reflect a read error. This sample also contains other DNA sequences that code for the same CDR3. The CDR3 DNA is TGTGCCAGCAGCTTAGATTTAGGAGCGCTTAACTTC. Translating it yields CASSLDLGALNF. The gene calls are TRBV11-3 and TRBJ2-7; D uncertain. The CDR3 runs to 12 residues. Germline CDR1 is SGHNT and CDR2 is YENEEA.

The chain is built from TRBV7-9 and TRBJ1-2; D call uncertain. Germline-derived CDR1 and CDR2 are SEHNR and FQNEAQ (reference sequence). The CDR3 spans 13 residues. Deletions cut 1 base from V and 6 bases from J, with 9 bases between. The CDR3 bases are TGTGCCAGCAGCTTAGAATCGTCTGATGGCTACACCTTC. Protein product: CASSLESSDGYTF.

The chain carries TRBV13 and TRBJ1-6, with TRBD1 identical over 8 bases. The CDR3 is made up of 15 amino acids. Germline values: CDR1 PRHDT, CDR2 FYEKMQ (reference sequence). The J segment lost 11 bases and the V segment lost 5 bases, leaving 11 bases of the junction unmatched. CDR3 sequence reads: CASSAGTGAEAPLHF. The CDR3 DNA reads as TGTGCCAGCAGCGCCGGGACAGGAGCCGAGGCACCCCTCCACTTT. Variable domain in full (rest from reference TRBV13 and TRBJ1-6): AAGVIQSPRHLIKEKRETATLKCYPIPRHDTVYWYQQGPGQDPQFLISFYEKMQSDKGSIPDRFSAQQFSDYHSELNMSSLELGDSALYFCASSAGTGAEAPLHFGNGTRLTVT.

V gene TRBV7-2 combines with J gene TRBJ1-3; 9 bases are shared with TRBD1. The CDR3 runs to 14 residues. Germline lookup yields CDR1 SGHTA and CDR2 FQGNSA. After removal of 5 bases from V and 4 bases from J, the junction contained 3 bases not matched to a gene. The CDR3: CASSAGTGGNTIYF. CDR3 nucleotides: TGTGCCAGCAGCGCCGGGACAGGGGGAAACACCATATATTTT.

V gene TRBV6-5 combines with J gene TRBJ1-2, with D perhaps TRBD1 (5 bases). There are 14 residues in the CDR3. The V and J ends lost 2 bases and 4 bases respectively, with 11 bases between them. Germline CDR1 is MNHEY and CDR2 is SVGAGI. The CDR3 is CASSYTGVVYGYTF. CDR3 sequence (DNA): TGTGCCAGCAGTTACACGGGGGTAGTCTATGGCTACACCTTC.

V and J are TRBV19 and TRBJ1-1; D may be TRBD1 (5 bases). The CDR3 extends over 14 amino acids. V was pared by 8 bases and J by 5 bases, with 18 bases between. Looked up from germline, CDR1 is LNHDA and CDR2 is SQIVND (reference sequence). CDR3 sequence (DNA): TGTGCCAGTGAAGTCCAGGGTCTTAGGACTGAAGCTTTCTTT. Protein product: CASEVQGLRTEAFF. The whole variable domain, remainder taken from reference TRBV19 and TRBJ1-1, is DGGITQSPKYLFRKEGQNVTLSCEQNLNHDAMYWYRQDPGQGLRLIYYSQIVNDFQKGDIAEGYSVSREKKESFPLTVTSAQKNPTAFYLCASEVQGLRTEAFFGQGTRLTVV.

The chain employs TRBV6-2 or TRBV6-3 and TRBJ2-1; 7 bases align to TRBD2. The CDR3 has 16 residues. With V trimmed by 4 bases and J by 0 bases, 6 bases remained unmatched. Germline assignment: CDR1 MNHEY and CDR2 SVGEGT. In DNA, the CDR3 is TGTGCCAGCAGTTTACTAGCGAAAAGCTCCTACAATGAGCAGTTCTTC. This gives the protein CASSLLAKSSYNEQFF.

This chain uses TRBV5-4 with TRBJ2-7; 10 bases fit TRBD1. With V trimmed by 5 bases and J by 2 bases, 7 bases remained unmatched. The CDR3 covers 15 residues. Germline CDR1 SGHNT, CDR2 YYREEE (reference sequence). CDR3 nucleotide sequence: TGTGCCAGCAGACCCGGGACAGGGGCCACCTACGAGCAGTACTTC. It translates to CASRPGTGATYEQYF.

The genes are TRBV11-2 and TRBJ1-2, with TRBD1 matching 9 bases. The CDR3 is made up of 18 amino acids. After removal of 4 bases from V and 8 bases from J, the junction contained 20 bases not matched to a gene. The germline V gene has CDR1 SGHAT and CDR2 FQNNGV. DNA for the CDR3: TGTGCCAGCAGCTCTCGAACGGGTATAGGACAGGGGAAAGGCGGCTACACCTTC. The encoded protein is CASSSRTGIGQGKGGYTF.